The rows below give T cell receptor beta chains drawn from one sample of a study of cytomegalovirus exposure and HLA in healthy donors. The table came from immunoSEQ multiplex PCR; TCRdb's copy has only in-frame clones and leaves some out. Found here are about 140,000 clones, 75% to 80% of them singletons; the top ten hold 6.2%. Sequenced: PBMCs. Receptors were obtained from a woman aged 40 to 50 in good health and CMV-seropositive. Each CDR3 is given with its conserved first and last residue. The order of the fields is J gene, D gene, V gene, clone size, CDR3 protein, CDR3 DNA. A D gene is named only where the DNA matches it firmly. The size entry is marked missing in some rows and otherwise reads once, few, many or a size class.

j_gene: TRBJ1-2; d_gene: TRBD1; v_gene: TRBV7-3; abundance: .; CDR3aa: CASSSPWGQVEVYGYTF; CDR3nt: TGTGCCAGCAGCTCCCCGTGGGGACAGGTGGAGGTCTATGGCTACACCTTC
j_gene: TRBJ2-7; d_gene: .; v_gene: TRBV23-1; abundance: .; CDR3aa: CASSQFVPRLDYEQYF; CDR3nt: TGCGCCAGCAGTCAATTCGTACCTCGACTTGACTACGAGCAGTACTTC
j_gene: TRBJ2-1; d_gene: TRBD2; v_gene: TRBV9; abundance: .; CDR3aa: CASSVLGTSFWDEQFF; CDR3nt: TGTGCCAGCAGCGTACTCGGGACTAGCTTCTGGGATGAGCAGTTCTTC
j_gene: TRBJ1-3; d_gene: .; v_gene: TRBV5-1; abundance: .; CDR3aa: CASSPGQLSSGNTIYF; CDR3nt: TGCGCCAGCAGCCCAGGACAGCTGAGCTCTGGAAACACCATATATTTT
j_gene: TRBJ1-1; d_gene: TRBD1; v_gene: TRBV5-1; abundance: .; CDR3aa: CASSPKTGGSTEAFF; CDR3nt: TGCGCCAGCAGCCCGAAGACAGGGGGAAGCACTGAAGCTTTCTTT
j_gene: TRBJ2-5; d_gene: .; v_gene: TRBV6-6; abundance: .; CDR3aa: CASRQPQETQYF; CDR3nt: TGTGCCAGCAGACAGCCACAAGAGACCCAGTACTTC
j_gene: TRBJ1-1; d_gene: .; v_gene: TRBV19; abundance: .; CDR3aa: CASSIVGAKNTEAFF; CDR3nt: TGTGCCAGTAGTATAGTTGGGGCTAAGAACACTGAAGCTTTCTTT
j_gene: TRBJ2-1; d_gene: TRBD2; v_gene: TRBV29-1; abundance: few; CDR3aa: CSARAGGYYNEQFF; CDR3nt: TGCAGCGCTCGGGCGGGAGGTTACTACAATGAGCAGTTCTTC
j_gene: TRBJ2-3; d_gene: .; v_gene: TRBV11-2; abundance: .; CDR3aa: CASSLGATDTQYF; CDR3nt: TGTGCCAGCAGCTTAGGGGCCACAGATACGCAGTATTTT
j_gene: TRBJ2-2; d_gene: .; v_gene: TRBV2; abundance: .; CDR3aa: CASSEWGPNTGELFF; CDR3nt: TGTGCCAGCAGTGAATGGGGGCCGAACACCGGGGAGCTGTTTTTT
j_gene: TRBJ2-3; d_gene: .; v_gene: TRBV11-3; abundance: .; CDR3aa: CASRASTDTQYF; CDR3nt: TGTGCCAGCAGAGCTAGCACAGATACGCAGTATTTT
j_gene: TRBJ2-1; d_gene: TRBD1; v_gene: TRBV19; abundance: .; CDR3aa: CASSPGTAYNEQFF; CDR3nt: TGTGCCAGTAGCCCCGGGACAGCATACAATGAGCAGTTCTTC
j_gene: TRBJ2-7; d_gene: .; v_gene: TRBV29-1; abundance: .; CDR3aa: CSVERQYF; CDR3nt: TGCAGCGTTGAACGGCAGTACTTC
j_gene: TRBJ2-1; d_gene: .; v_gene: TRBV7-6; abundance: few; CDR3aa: CASSPDYSTYNEQFF; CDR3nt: TGTGCCAGCAGCCCGGACTATAGTACCTACAATGAGCAGTTCTTC
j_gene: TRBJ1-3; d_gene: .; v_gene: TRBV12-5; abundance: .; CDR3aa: CASGLATLSGNTIYF; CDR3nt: TGTGCTAGTGGTTTGGCTACTTTGTCTGGAAACACCATATATTTT
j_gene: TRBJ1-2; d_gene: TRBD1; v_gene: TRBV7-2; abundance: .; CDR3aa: CASSRPGQGTGYTF; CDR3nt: TGTGCCAGCAGCCGACCGGGACAGGGGACTGGCTACACCTTC
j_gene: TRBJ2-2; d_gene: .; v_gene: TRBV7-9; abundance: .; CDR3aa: CATQPFSVTGELFF; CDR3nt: TGTGCCACCCAACCATTTAGCGTCACCGGGGAGCTGTTTTTT